The 6 T cell receptor beta chains below come from one sample, sequenced in a study of CD8 T cells in ankylosing spondylitis. From the 5' RACE reads, TCRdb called clonotypes with MiXCR, one entry per CDR3 protein. The table has approximately 100,000 distinct CDR3 sequences, almost 8.5% seen once. Sequenced input: blood, either unsorted or a sorted T cell fraction (not recorded which). These receptors were taken from a male donor with ankylosing spondylitis or in good health (not recorded which).

The V and J genes are TRBV7-2 and TRBJ2-1; D is tentatively TRBD1 or TRBD2 (6 bases each). This CDR3 contains 16 residues. Trimming pared 6 bases from V and 5 bases from J, leaving 20 bases between. In germline, CDR1 is SGHTA, CDR2 FQGNSA. DNA for the CDR3: TGTGCCAGCAGTCTCCGTCGGGGGCAGCCGGACAATGAGCAGTTCTTC. Translation gives CASSLRRGQPDNEQFF.

The table lists this clonotype with many counts. This rearrangement joins TRBV5-1 to TRBJ1-1, with D maybe TRBD1 (5 bases). The germline CDR1 and CDR2 sequences are SGHRS and YFSETQ. This CDR3 contains 13 residues. V was shortened by 4 bases and J by 3 bases, with 10 bases between the two germline ends. CDR3 bases: TGCGCCAGCAGCGTGACAGACGACACTGAAGCTTTCTTT. It translates to CASSVTDDTEAFF.

This clonotype was observed at least ten times. The rearrangement links TRBV20-1 to TRBJ2-2; D possibly corresponds to TRBD2 (5 bases). The ends were cut back, 5 bases at V and 6 bases at J, with 10 bases in the middle. Germline V gives CDR1 DFQATT, CDR2 SNEGSKA (reference sequence). The CDR3 spans 12 residues. In DNA form, the CDR3 reads TGCAGTGCTCTAGCATCGGCCGGGGAGCTGTTTTTT. It encodes CSALASAGELFF.

This clonotype was seen many times. V and J are TRBV7-2 and TRBJ2-5, with a weak D call TRBD2 (5 bases). Germline V gene sequence: CDR1 SGHTA, CDR2 FQGNSA. The CDR3 is 17 amino acids. V lost 5 bases and J 5 bases, leaving 24 bases between the germline ends. CDR3 loop: CASSLPGRRQRRETQYF. In DNA form, the CDR3 reads TGTGCCAGCAGCCTACCTGGGAGACGACAACGTAGGGAGACCCAGTACTTC.

This clonotype has a count of ten or more. This rearrangement joins TRBV12-3 or TRBV12-4 to TRBJ2-1; possibly TRBD1 for D (6 bases). The CDR3 is made up of 15 amino acids. The ends were cut back, 6 bases at V and 1 base at J, with 13 bases in the middle. CDR3 nucleotides: TGTGCCAGCAGAATTACAGGGTTGTCCTACAATGAGCAGTTCTTC. It yields the protein CASRITGLSYNEQFF.

This clonotype occurred many times. The chain carries TRBV7-2 and TRBJ2-1; D is uncertain. Germline V CDR1 and CDR2: SGHTA, FQGNSA. The CDR3 loop spans 13 amino acids. Trimming removed 3 bases from V and 5 bases from J, with 8 bases in between. CDR3 sequence reads: CASSFRGNNEQFF. DNA of the CDR3: TGTGCCAGCAGCTTCCGCGGTAACAATGAGCAGTTCTTC.